The entry that follows covers one TCR beta chain sequence. How the authors handled the data: For nucleated cells, counts were estimated from reference gene primer amplification. The protocol was immunoSEQ multiplex PCR, while the TCRdb copy is restricted to in-frame clones and leaves out a portion. The DNA gave D and trimming, while V, J and clone size come from that table. The sample has 120,000 to 150,000 clones, roughly 84% seen once. The source of the sample is a study of blood T cell repertoires in COVID-19. Study details: Resolution of symptoms, clearance, or two negative PCRs was present in recovered Cohort 3 donors. The samples span acute and convalescent COVID-19 from the United States, Italy and Spain.

Cohort assignment relied on participant-reported clinical history. V gave up 2 bases and J gave up 0 bases; unmatched junction bases: 18. This CDR3 is built from 20 residues. Germline V gene lookup returns CDR1 SGHDN and CDR2 FVKESK. What was sequenced was PBMCs or T cells enriched from blood (not recorded which). The receptor was isolated from a man aged 45-65 years in a cohort exposed to, infected with or recovered from COVID-19 (not recorded which). The chain recombines TRBV14 with TRBJ1-1; TRBD1 matches 7 bases. CDR3 nucleotide sequence: TGTGCCAGCAGCCAACAAGGGGGCGCCGATTACAGTCGAATGAACACTGAAGCTTTCTTT. It encodes CASSQQGGADYSRMNTEAFF.